The clone carrying this TCR beta chain was picked up a small number of times. These data are taken from a study of control samples from healthy donors and cancer patients. Trimming shortened V by 5 bases and J by 0 bases, and 9 bases separated the two germline ends. Germline V gives CDR1 SGHTS, CDR2 YDEGEE. The CDR3 extends over 14 amino acids. Here immunoSEQ multiplex PCR was the method, and the copy in TCRdb shows in-frame clones only, minus some. This sample has approximately 60,000 clones, with 90% found just once. The clonotype originates from a woman aged 50 to 60 with colorectal cancer. The specimen was PBMCs. The V gene is TRBV5-8, the J gene TRBJ1-3; D unclear. In DNA form, the CDR3 reads TGTGCCAGCAGATCCGGGTCCTCTGGAAACACCATATATTTT. This translates into CASRSGSSGNTIYF. The full variable domain, rest sourced from reference TRBV5-8 and TRBJ1-3, is EAGVTQSPTHLIKTRGQQATLRCSPISGHTSVYWYQQALGLGLQFLLWYDEGEERNRGNFPPRFSGRQFPNYSSELNVNALELEDSALYLCASRSGSSGNTIYFGEGSWLTVV.